This entry features one T cell receptor beta chain sequence. What antigen it recognizes has not been identified. Base qualities are not recorded, but no much larger clone differs from it by a single base. What this sample's time point label stands for: cycle 4 day 1 (C4D1), after six to seven weeks of nivolumab. All trial patients had relapsed after autologous stem cell transplantation, with cohorts A, B and C differing in prior brentuximab vedotin exposure. A total of 56 patients with relapsed/refractory classical Hodgkin lymphoma made up the trial cohort, and each patient's best overall response was complete response, partial response or progressive disease. Single-agent nivolumab was administered to trial patients in the multi-cohort phase II CheckMate 205 trial. An independent review committee assessed best overall response by applying the 2007 International Working Group response criteria. Trial PBMCs were collected immediately before nivolumab initiation (C1D1) and during therapy at cycle 2 day 1 and cycle 4 day 1. After peripheral blood was drawn into 8 mL Vacutainer Cell Preparation Tubes, PBMCs were isolated by centrifugation and then cryopreserved.

The data are from a study of PD-1 blockade in classical Hodgkin lymphoma (TCRdb year 2020). About the study as a whole: Nivolumab dosing was 3 mg/kg intravenously every 2 weeks, continuing until either disease progression or unacceptable toxicity. The study used TCR beta sequencing and CyTOF to define a peripheral blood immune signature of response to PD-1 blockade in classical Hodgkin lymphoma.

Genomic DNA was isolated using the Qiagen DNeasy kit from unsorted PBMCs as well as from negatively selected CD4+ and CD8+ fractions. Amplification of TCR beta CDR3 regions was done by immunoSEQ multiplex PCR with primers that anneal to V and J segments. A synthetic immune receptor repertoire was used to minimize amplification bias, and any residual bias was removed computationally once sequencing was done. As for the original processing: Repertoire diversity was quantified as the Shannon entropy index using custom Python scripts. Unsorted, CD4+ and CD8+ repertoires were analyzed separately, except for combined analyses in which CD4+ and CD8+ sequences were merged in silico. A clone was considered expanded if an increase in frequency of at least 2-fold after treatment relative to C1D1 was found, and a pseudocount of 0.5 was applied to clones undetected at baseline. Clones with 0 or 1 copy at C1D1 were defined as singleton clones, while clones with 2 or more copies were defined as non-singleton clones. Clones expanded in unsorted samples were annotated as CD4+, CD8+ or unknown by matching protein sequences in sorted samples from the same patient. Wilcoxon tests on paired samples were used to test diversity changes from C1D1 to C4D1. TCRdb holds this immuneACCESS table with in-frame rearrangements only. Some clones are missing; in checked studies, unresolved V genes explain under half, and the rest has no known cause. The V and J calls and clone size are taken from that table; D and trimming were inferred from the DNA. Counted in this sample were approximately 100,000 clones; over 80% of them appeared once. The ten largest clones take up about 15% of the sample.

Points the paper makes about the study in general: By C4D1, a significant rise was seen in CD4+ TCR diversity but not in CD8+ TCR diversity (p=0.0027 vs p=0.16), and the rise was most apparent among complete responders (p=0.02). The study covered only a single clinical trial cohort, and the causes of the repertoire differences, possibly disease activity or prior therapy, were still not defined. Lower diversity was observed in patients in whom nivolumab was started less than 1 year after ASCT, and these patients were excluded from later analyses so that confounding by immune reconstitution would be avoided. Baseline TCR diversity was reported to be lower in newly diagnosed patients than in healthy donors, and even lower in relapsed/refractory patients. Among trial patients, those achieving complete response had baseline diversity similar to that of newly diagnosed patients, while diversity was significantly lower in partial responders and progressors.

The receptor was isolated from a human donor with classical Hodgkin lymphoma. The specimen was peripheral blood mononuclear cells (PBMCs), collected before the fourth cycle of nivolumab.

At the DNA level, the sequence is TGTGCCAGCAGTGATACTCGCGGCGGGAGGGCCGGGGAGCAGTACTTC. The resulting protein is CASSDTRGGRAGEQYF. The V and J genes are TRBV25-1 and TRBJ2-7; 9 central nucleotides agree with TRBD2. The V end gives up 3 bases and the J end 7 bases, leaving 13 bases in the junction not matched to a gene. The germline V gene sets CDR1 to MGHDK and CDR2 to SYGVNS. Taken from cysteine to phenylalanine, the CDR3 has 16 residues. Kept here is only the CDR3 DNA, which spans 48 bases and is read in frame from base 1.